The clone carrying this T cell receptor beta chain was found once. Its antigen is unknown. TCRdb called the reads again in MiXCR, with one record for every CDR3 protein. Here the sample spans around 100,000 distinct CDR3 sequences, about 33% being singletons. These data belong to a study of T cell repertoires in cytomegalovirus infection. Overall study: From public TCR beta signatures came an indication of both CMV infection and matching HLA type.

Trimming cost V 6 bases and J 6 bases, with 20 bases left between them. This CDR3 spans 15 amino acids. Germline-derived CDR1 and CDR2 are MNHEY and SMNVEV (reference sequence). The origin of this receptor is a human donor in good health (CMV status not recorded). Some clones in this sample may be carry-over from other donors' samples. The chain employs TRBV27 and TRBJ1-1; tentative D call: TRBD1 (6 bases). The sample consisted of CD8+ T cells from cultured PBMCs, taken from culture after CMV antigen stimulation. DNA of the CDR3: TGTGCCAGCAGCCTATGGGGGGGCGCGGGGGCTGAAGCTTTCTTT. This gives the protein CASSLWGGAGAEAFF.